These 13 T cell receptor beta chains were all obtained from the same sample, sequenced in a study of T cell repertoires in cytomegalovirus infection. From the reads, TCRdb called clonotypes with MiXCR, one entry per CDR3 protein. Of about 85,000 distinct CDR3 sequences in the sample, approximately 43% were seen once. These TCRs' antigens remain unknown. The specimen was CD8+ T cells from cultured PBMCs, collected from culture after CMV antigen stimulation. These receptor sequences come from a human donor in good health (CMV status not recorded). Some clones in this sample may be carry-over from other donors' samples.

This clonotype was counted between two and nine times. The chain links TRBV7-3 to TRBJ1-6, with 7 bases matching TRBD1. The trim removed 2 bases at V and 7 bases at J, leaving 5 bases unmatched. CDR1 SGHTA and CDR2 FQGTGA come from the germline V gene. The CDR3 totals 15 residues. The CDR3 is CASSLQGVKNSPLHF. The CDR3 DNA reads TGTGCCAGCAGCTTACAGGGGGTAAAGAATTCACCCCTCCACTTT.

V is TRBV12-3 or TRBV12-4 and J is TRBJ1-5; 8 nucleotides line up with TRBD1. The CDR3 is 15 amino acids. The V gene end was trimmed by 5 bases and the J gene end by 3 bases; junction bases not matched to a gene: 6. DNA for the CDR3: TGTGCCAGCAGTAATCCGGGACAGGTCAATCAGCCCCAGCATTTT. Translating gives CASSNPGQVNQPQHF.

The rearrangement links TRBV6-2 or TRBV6-3 to TRBJ2-2; 7 bases are shared with TRBD1. Germline V gives CDR1 MNHEY, CDR2 SVGEGT. V dropped 3 bases and J dropped 5; count of bases not matched to a gene: 9. The CDR3 runs 16 residues. The CDR3 region is CASSYVPGQQTGELFF. As DNA, the CDR3 is TGTGCCAGCAGTTATGTTCCGGGACAGCAAACCGGGGAGCTGTTTTTT.

This clonotype was picked up a small number of times. A much larger clonotype is one base distant, so this may be a read error. The gene calls are TRBV7-8 and TRBJ2-4; TRBD2 might be the D (6 bases). The CDR3 covers 16 residues. Looked up from germline, CDR1 is SGHVS and CDR2 is FQNEAQ. Between the trimmed V and J ends, which lost 4 bases and 4 bases, there was a span of 17 bases. CDR3 in amino acids: CASSSSPGGAKNIQYF. CDR3 nucleotide sequence: TGTGCCAGCAGCTCCTCCCCTGGCGGGGCTAAAAACATTCAGTACTTC.

This sequence joins TRBV27 and TRBJ2-7; 7 bases map to TRBD1. Germline V lookup: CDR1 MNHEY, CDR2 SMNVEV (reference sequence). J lost 0 bases, V lost 0 bases, and 17 bases had no gene match. There are 20 residues in the CDR3. Here the CDR3 DNA reads TGTGCCAGCAGTTTATCTACTACCCCGACAGGGTTTAAGGCCTCCTACGAGCAGTACTTC. It yields the protein CASSLSTTPTGFKASYEQYF.

The chain is built from TRBV9 and TRBJ1-2; a weak D match, TRBD1 (5 bases). Germline V gives CDR1 SGDLS, CDR2 YYNGEE. V was cut by 3 bases and J by 8 bases, with 17 bases left in between. This CDR3 spans 14 amino acids. CDR3 protein: CASSATSRGEGYTF. Written as DNA, the CDR3 is TGTGCCAGCAGCGCCACCTCGCGAGGGGAAGGCTACACCTTC.

This clonotype was observed a handful of times. The final CDR3 position lacks the conserved phenylalanine or tryptophan, pointing to a likely read error. This chain joins TRBV25-1 and TRBJ1-4, with D hard to call. Germline V lookup: CDR1 MGHDK, CDR2 SYGVNS. The CDR3 totals 12 residues. The CDR3 bases are TGTGCCAGCCGGCGAGGTCAAGAAAATCTGTTTTTA. Translated, it gives CASRRGQENLFL.

The table lists this clonotype with a count of one. The chain links TRBV7-3 to TRBJ2-2; D might be TRBD2 (5 bases). The V end was cut by 5 bases, the J end by 1 base, with 11 bases between. The CDR3 runs to 15 residues. CDR1 is SGHTA and CDR2 is FQGTGA in the germline V gene. The CDR3 here is CASSPDLKNTGELFF. CDR3 nucleotide sequence: TGTGCCAGCAGCCCGGACTTGAAGAACACCGGGGAGCTGTTTTTT.

This clonotype occurred a few times. The V call is TRBV7-9, the J call TRBJ1-2, with a weak D call TRBD1 (5 bases). In germline, CDR1 is SEHNR, CDR2 FQNEAQ (reference sequence). The CDR3 runs 13 residues. Trimming took 5 bases from V and 2 from J, leaving 9 bases between them. CDR3 bases: TGTGCCAGCAGCCCGGACAACAACTATGGCTACACCTTC. Its translation: CASSPDNNYGYTF. The full variable domain, with the rest looked up from reference TRBV7-9 and TRBJ1-2, is DTGVSQNPRHKITKRGQNVTFRCDPISEHNRLYWYRQTLGQGPEFLTYFQNEAQLEKSRLLSDRFSAERPKGSFSTLEIQRTEQGDSAMYLCASSPDNNYGYTFGSGTRLTVV.

The V gene is TRBV30, the J gene TRBJ2-1; TRBD2 might be the D (6 bases). The CDR3 consists of 16 residues. Germline CDR1 is GTSNPN and CDR2 is SVGIG (reference sequence). Trimming took 2 bases from V and 9 from J, leaving 23 bases between them. The CDR3 region is CAWSWSRTTRGGEQFF. In DNA form, the CDR3 reads TGTGCCTGGAGTTGGTCCCGGACTACGAGGGGTGGTGAGCAGTTCTTC.

The rearrangement joins TRBV27 to TRBJ2-7; possible D gene TRBD1, 5 bases. In germline, CDR1 is MNHEY, CDR2 SMNVEV (reference sequence). Trimming took off 6 bases at V and 1 base at J, with 13 bases between the two ends. This CDR3 has 14 residues. The CDR3 DNA sequence: TGTGCCAGCAGCTCCACGACAGAGTCCTACGAGCAGTACTTC. Protein: CASSSTTESYEQYF.

V and J are TRBV10-3 and TRBJ1-6; D may be TRBD1 (5 bases). The CDR3 consists of 17 residues. CDR1 and CDR2 from the germline V gene are ENHRY and SYGVKD. V dropped 6 bases and J dropped 0 bases, with 15 bases sitting between them. The CDR3 DNA is TGTGCCATCAGCAGGGCCACCGAGGGCTCCTATAATTCACCCCTCCACTTT. Its protein is CAISRATEGSYNSPLHF.

The table lists this clonotype with a few counts. This sequence joins TRBV7-9 and TRBJ1-5; D not certain. V lost 1 base, J lost 5 bases, and 9 bases lay in between. This CDR3 region has 14 residues. Germline CDR1 SEHNR, CDR2 FQNEAQ (reference sequence). The CDR3 coding sequence is TGTGCCAGCAGCTTAGACAGATTGGATCAGCCCCAGCATTTT. It is translated as CASSLDRLDQPQHF.